This TCR beta chain comes out of a study of T cell repertoires in cytomegalovirus infection (dated by TCRdb to between 2019 and 2020). In the study overall: The HLA type of each donor mattered for the analysis, because public TCR beta signatures pointed to carriage of CMV infection along with the matching HLA type.

Note on this clonotype: What this receptor recognizes is not known. Qualities for individual bases were not recorded, and no much larger clone is one base off.

Results the study describes overall, beyond this receptor: In both this cohort and an independent approximately 370-donor cohort, the cumulative frequency of public TCR beta family members distinguished carriers of CMV infection plus the relevant HLA type. The ex vivo response was dominated by HLA-C-restricted CMV-specific TCR beta clonotypes, which also provided the single most frequent clonotype in two of eight donors.

The reads were generated on an Illumina HiSeq 1500. TCRdb redid the processing of the public reads, applying fastp at Q25 and MiXCR, and retained in-frame beta chains. Each record represents a unique CDR3 protein, reported with the most common genes and DNA among its rows. The sample records fewer than 550,000 distinct CDR3 sequences, about 15% of which are singletons. About 24% of the sample is taken by the ten largest. According to the germline V gene, CDR1 reads SGHAT and CDR2 reads FQNNGV. The CDR3 starts with the cysteine, ends with the phenylalanine, and has 14 residues. The read is trimmed to its CDR3 DNA, 42 bases read in frame from base 1. V is cut back by 5 bases and J by 5 bases, with 7 bases in the junction unmatched.

Sequencing input: CD8+ T cells from PBMCs. The origin of this receptor is a human donor in good health (CMV status not recorded). Some clones in this sample may be carry-over from other donors' samples. This sequence uses TRBV11-2 and TRBJ2-7; 9 central nucleotides agree with TRBD1. The CDR3 in this case is CASSTGTGWDEQYF. The base sequence is TGTGCCAGCAGCACCGGGACAGGGTGGGACGAGCAGTACTTC. Beyond the CDR3, the reference TRBV11-2 and TRBJ2-7 genes provide the residues; the full variable domain reads: EAGVAQSPRYKIIEKRQSVAFWCNPISGHATLYWYQQILGQGPKLLIQFQNNGVVDDSQLPKDRFSAERLKGVDSTLKIQPAKLEDSAVYLCASSTGTGWDEQYFGPGTRLTVT.